This TCR beta chain was profiled in a study of shared clonotypes between healthy human individuals (dated by TCRdb to about 2020). Background on the whole study: A few men and a couple of women, aged 18 to 49 years, made up the cohort. For each donor, CD4 naive and CD4 memory were each given three plates, CD8 naive was given two plates, and CD8 memory was given one plate. To estimate repertoire size and how much clonotypes are shared between individuals, the study performed deep sequencing of blood TCR repertoires from roughly five healthy adults. Libraries were prepared and TCR repertoires were sequenced by different laboratories using diverse techniques, in order to increase sequencing depth and limit assay-specific biases. Per donor, leukapheresis produced somewhere between about 0.94 and 9.5 billion PBMCs. Broad study findings and their caveats: Naive subsets generally had larger estimated clonotype richness than memory subsets. Pairwise subsampling indicated that sequencing depth was expected to affect the degree of clonotype sharing among donors. Higher generation probabilities were observed for clonotypes shared by all four sorted-subset donors than for non-shared clonotypes. Rarefaction of sorted-subset datasets indicated incomplete sequencing despite the large sequencing depth. Sampling was restricted to blood, and TCR repertoires in tissues likely differ from the TCR repertoires found in blood. Because the study included only a small number of donors, the genetic and exposure-history diversity represented was limited. Sharing across several donors was observed for around 5% of naive CD4, over 3% of naive CD8, 2% to 2.5% of memory CD4, and around 0.4% of memory CD8 clonotypes.

Note on this clone: Its antigen remains undetermined. No much larger clone exists at a distance of one base, and base qualities are not known.

Using the deep immunoSEQ assay, TCR CDR3 regions were amplified from genomic DNA by multiplex PCR. Genomic DNA extracted from each cell subset was distributed evenly over all wells of several immunoSEQ 96-well plates, and each plate served as one replicate. For sorted subsets, approximately 190 ng of genomic DNA, equivalent to tens of thousands of T cell genomes, went into each replicate PCR. The purified libraries were quantified using a Qubit 3.0 fluorometer, sized with a Bioanalyzer 2100, and then quantified again using the KAPA Library Quantification kit. A separate single-read 150-cycle Illumina NextSeq 550 flow cell was used to sequence each immunoSEQ 96-well plate. Concerning the study's data processing: The immunoSEQ output contained only junctional sequences without quality scores, so filtering could not match that applied to full-length reads. To assign V/J genes and CDR3, sequences were annotated using PyIR, a Python wrapper for IgBLAST v1.9, with IMGT germline references. Reads were filtered out if the reads had weak V/J assignments (E-value above 1e-6), no CDR3, stop codons, out-of-frame junctions, or ambiguous translated residues. A V3J clonotype was defined by an identical inferred V gene, J gene, and CDR3 amino acid sequence. Percentage overlap between repertoires was computed as shared unique clonotypes divided by the size of the smaller repertoire. Richness of each repertoire was evaluated using RTK rarefaction, the Chao1 estimator, and Recon v2.1 estimates of unobserved clonotypes. For all TCRbeta clonotypes obtained by the gDNA method from a handful of donors, generation probabilities were computed with OLGA. What TCRdb holds here is the immuneACCESS table cut down to in-frame rearrangements. Part of the clones is not present; checked against another copy, under half of the missing clones reflect an unresolved V gene, and the others are unexplained. The V and J calls and clone size are taken from that table; D and trimming were inferred from the DNA. Here the sample has roughly 760,000 clones; approximately 79% occur a single time. The ten largest clones take up about 1.8% of the sample.

The donors were healthy, HIV-negative adults who had no recently reported acute infections or vaccinations. All donors were Caucasian adults living in Nashville, Tennessee, USA. CD4+ T cells were enriched through magnetic negative selection, after which naive cells were positively selected on CD45RA and the remaining negative fraction served as the memory subset. Blood was collected by leukapheresis, and PBMCs were isolated by Ficoll-Histopaque density gradient centrifugation and then cryopreserved in liquid nitrogen vapor phase. Purity and quantity of every magnetically sorted T cell population were checked by analytical flow cytometry. From each sorted fraction, genomic DNA was isolated and quantified by UV absorbance on a Nanodrop 2000c. CDR1 is given as LNHNV and CDR2 as YYDKDF, both from the germline V gene (reference sequence). Deletion took 3 bases off V and 6 bases off J, with a span of 15 bases between the germline ends. The CDR3 covers 14 residues, taking in both the cysteine and the phenylalanine. Only CDR3 DNA remains: 42 bases, in frame from the first base.

Material: memory CD4+ T cells sorted from blood. In the paper's terms, the cell subset or site label means: CD45RA-negative fraction. The TCR sequence derives from a woman aged 30 to 39 in good health. The chain was built from TRBV15 and TRBJ2-7; perhaps TRBD2 is the D gene, with 6 bases matching. CDR3 sequence: CATSRGDLRGEQYF. The DNA is TGTGCCACCAGCAGGGGGGACTTGAGGGGCGAGCAGTACTTC.